This T cell receptor beta chain is drawn from a study of blood T cells in healthy people across ages (dated by TCRdb to 2014 to 2015). Concerning the study at large: In model experiments, roughly one uniquely barcoded TCR beta cDNA molecule per two T cells was captured by template switching. The study measured age-related changes in TCR beta repertoire diversity using deep sequencing normalized with unique cDNA molecular identifiers. Four age groups were formed from the donors: young (average around 15 years), middle-aged (approximately 40), aged (62) and long-lived (around 82). Donors of different ages were randomly distributed across sequencing lanes to avoid experimental bias. Two additional independent replicas of 1 million unique cDNA reads from the same blood draw were analyzed for two donors (one aged 18 to 29 and one aged 80 or older).

Library method: 5' RACE. Instrument on record: Illumina HiSeq 2500. A second PCR of about 7 to 12 cycles was performed with a sample-barcoded 5' primer and a J-beta primer mix. A unique molecular identifier was introduced onto each TCR beta cDNA molecule by a template-switch 5' adaptor carrying 12 random nucleotides. At least 3 million CDR3-containing paired-end reads were obtained from each sample. The Mint cDNA synthesis kit, primed by a TRBC-specific oligonucleotide, was used to synthesize first-strand cDNA from all RNA. After uracil-DNA glycosylase treatment, a first 18-cycle PCR used universal primers M1SS and BC2_uni_R on all cDNA. Regarding the original processing steps: For normalization, 1 million high-quality reads were randomly selected from each sample, with every read carrying a distinct molecular identifier. Instead of being binned into consensus sequences, reads with shared molecular identifiers were discarded. MiTCR, set to a Q25 quality threshold and the strictest error-elimination algorithm, was used for CDR3 identification, clonotype clustering and error correction. A nonparametric unseen species model using Euler transformation provided a lower-bound estimate of total TCR beta diversity. TCRdb applied fastp at Q25 and MiXCR to the public reads, then kept only in-frame beta chains. Here each entry gathers all rows of one CDR3 protein and keeps the most common genes and DNA. The V and J calls, along with clone size, are taken from TCRdb and not from the paper's own processing. This sample holds 550,000 to 800,000 distinct CDR3 sequences; roughly 21% were observed only once. Approximately 3.7% of the sample lies in the top ten.

A remark on this clonotype: Its antigen is currently not known. Per-base qualities were not stored, and no clone one base away is much larger.

Donors were roughly 40 systemically healthy Caucasian individuals from Russia aged roughly 6 to 95 years. Ten milliliters of peripheral blood were collected from each donor into EDTA-treated Vacutainer tubes. Ficoll-Paque density-gradient centrifugation was used to isolate PBMCs, with at least 6 million obtained per sample. Trizol reagent was used to extract total RNA from PBMCs, with at least 5.5 micrograms per sample. Naive CD45RAhigh/CD27high T cell percentages were measured by flow cytometry on a PBMC aliquot from every donor. The CDR3 contains 16 residues, cysteine and phenylalanine counted. Of all the DNA, just the CDR3 is kept, 48 bases in frame from base 1. Trimming removed 1 base from V and 4 bases from J; the gene matches leave 5 bases unexplained. The germline V gene gives CDR1 as SGHDT and CDR2 as YYEEEE. What the authors observed across the whole study: Bulk unsorted PBMC profiling prevented conclusive comparison of naive and antigen-experienced compartments. Because donor CMV infection status was unknown, age-related changes in expanded clonotypes were potentially confounded. Compared with the aged group, more naive CD4+ T cells, fewer expanded clones and increased TCR diversity were shown by the long-lived group, suggesting age selection. Observed TCR beta diversity correlated strongly with the percentage of naive T cells measured by flow cytometry. Estimates of total diversity based on one million sequenced T cells were regarded as lower bounds and as underestimates. As age increased, observed TCR beta diversity per million T cells dropped in a roughly linear way, and a significant reduction was already evident by age about 40.

This receptor was obtained from a man between 65 and 80 years old in good health. The rearranged chain carries TRBV5-6 and TRBJ2-5; a stretch of 12 junction bases matches TRBD2. Material for sequencing was blood. The sequenced DNA: TGTGCCAGCAGCTTGAGATTGGGACTAGCGGGAGAGACCCAGTACTTC. Translated, this gives CASSLRLGLAGETQYF.